The next 32 T cell receptor beta chains were all read from a single sample in a study of blood T cell repertoires in COVID-19. TCRdb's copy holds only in-frame clones and misses some; the assay was immunoSEQ multiplex PCR. The table records around 110,000 clones, 70% to 90% of them present only once. Sequencing used peripheral blood. The receptors derive from a man aged 35-49 years with acute or convalescent COVID-19.

The V call is TRBV7-9, the J call TRBJ2-1; D unresolved. V was trimmed by 1 base and J by 10 bases, leaving 11 bases between them. This CDR3 is built from 13 residues. Looked up from germline, CDR1 is SEHNR and CDR2 is FQNEAQ (reference sequence). CDR3 in DNA: TGTGCCAGCAGCTTAGAGAGCAATAGCGAGCAGTTCTTC. Encoded protein: CASSLESNSEQFF.

This chain connects TRBV28 to TRBJ2-7; TRBD2 agrees at 12 bases. There are 15 residues in the CDR3. The V and J ends lost 4 bases and 2 bases, in that order; junction bases with no gene match: 3. The germline CDR1 and CDR2 sequences are MDHEN and SYDVKM. Here the CDR3 DNA reads TGTGCCAGCAGTTCGACTAGCGGGGGTCCCTACGAGCAGTACTTC. Protein product: CASSSTSGGPYEQYF.

The CDR3 region has the DNA TGTGCCATCAACACGGGGGGTAGCTCCTACGAGCAGTACTTC. This translates into CAINTGGSSYEQYF. The chain couples TRBV10-3 to TRBJ2-7; the match to TRBD2 covers 7 bases. J lost 0 bases, V lost 7 bases, and 6 bases had no gene match. Per germline, CDR1 ENHRY and CDR2 SYGVKD. The CDR3 has 14 residues.

The count of this clone is one. V and J are TRBV28 and TRBJ1-3; 7 nucleotides match TRBD1. The length of the CDR3 is 14 residues. The V segment lost 2 bases and the J segment 2 bases; nucleotides outside the gene matches: 0. In germline, CDR1 is MDHEN, CDR2 SYDVKM. This CDR3 reads CASSLGQAGNTIYF. The CDR3 DNA is TGTGCCAGCAGTTTAGGACAGGCTGGAAACACCATATATTTT.

The V and J genes are TRBV3-1 (or the pseudogene TRBV3-2) and TRBJ2-3; 11 bases line up with TRBD2. V shed 4 bases and J 2 bases; nucleotides not matched to a gene: 11. The CDR3 covers 18 residues. Germline CDR1 is LGHDT and CDR2 is YNNKEL (reference sequence). The CDR3 sequence is CASSPHLLAGGSTDTQYF. The CDR3, as DNA: TGTGCCAGCAGCCCCCATCTCCTAGCGGGGGGTTCCACAGATACGCAGTATTTT.

About this clone: Its ends do not fully match the called genes, so a read error is possible. Other nucleotide sequences from this sample produce the same CDR3. V gene TRBV6-2 or TRBV6-3 combines with J gene TRBJ1-2; unclear D gene. Germline loops: CDR1 MNHEY, CDR2 SVGEGT. The CDR3 totals 15 residues. CDR3: CASSSYALLHYGYTF. The CDR3 DNA follows: TGTGCCAGCAGTTCCTACGCCCTTCTCCACTACGGCTACACCTTC.

This clone was recorded once. CDR3 protein: CASSLTGPYEQYF. The CDR3 nucleotides read TGTGCCAGCAGTTTAACAGGACCCTACGAGCAGTACTTC. The chain carries TRBV27 and TRBJ2-7; D perhaps matches TRBD1 (5 bases). Germline loops: CDR1 MNHEY, CDR2 SMNVEV (reference sequence). The germline V and J ends were trimmed by 2 bases and 2 bases, with 7 bases remaining between them. The CDR3 consists of 13 residues.

The rearrangement links TRBV7-2 to TRBJ1-1, with a possible D match to TRBD1 (6 bases). The CDR3 runs to 15 residues. The V and J ends lost 2 bases and 0 bases respectively, with 10 bases between them. The germline V gene encodes CDR1 SGHTA and CDR2 FQGNSA. CDR3 region: CASSLMGQLNTEAFF. CDR3 bases: TGTGCCAGCAGCTTAATGGGACAACTGAACACTGAAGCTTTCTTT.

The chain couples TRBV7-9 to TRBJ1-4; tentatively, D is TRBD1 (5 bases). CDR1 and CDR2 from the germline V gene are SEHNR and FQNEAQ (reference sequence). There are 15 residues in the CDR3. V was pared by 1 base and J by 5 bases, with 11 bases between. The CDR3 spells CASSLEGNANEKLFF. In DNA form, the CDR3 reads TGTGCCAGCAGCTTAGAGGGGAACGCGAATGAAAAACTGTTTTTT.

The chain is built from TRBV9 and TRBJ2-5, with D maybe TRBD1 (7 bases). The CDR3 runs 14 residues. V dropped 0 bases and J dropped 5 bases, with 11 bases sitting between them. Looked up from germline, CDR1 is SGDLS and CDR2 is YYNGEE. CDR3 DNA: TGTGCCAGCAGCGTAGTTGGAGGGGGCGAGACCCAGTACTTC. Translation gives CASSVVGGGETQYF.

The chain has TRBV5-1 and TRBJ2-5, with 10 bases lining up with TRBD1. Germline CDR1 is SGHRS and CDR2 is YFSETQ. V dropped 4 bases and J dropped 3; count of bases not matched to a gene: 15. This CDR3 region has 18 residues. The CDR3 loop is CASSSYRTGTGEEETQYF. CDR3 sequence (DNA): TGCGCCAGCAGCAGTTACCGGACCGGGACAGGGGAAGAAGAGACCCAGTACTTC.

The chain carries TRBV3-1 (or the pseudogene TRBV3-2) and TRBJ2-7; D gene unclear. Trimming removed 0 bases from V and 4 bases from J, with 4 bases in between. Germline CDR1 is LGHDT and CDR2 is YNNKEL (reference sequence). This CDR3 contains 12 residues. The CDR3 loop is CASSQDSYEQYF. The CDR3 DNA reads TGTGCCAGCAGCCAAGATTCTTACGAGCAGTACTTC.

This chain links TRBV6-5 with TRBJ2-7; unclear D gene. This CDR3 spans 11 amino acids. V lost 6 bases and J lost 3, with 6 bases in between. The germline V gene has CDR1 MNHEY and CDR2 SVGAGI. Here the CDR3 DNA reads TGTGCCAGCAGGACTCACTACGAGCAGTACTTC. Translation: CASRTHYEQYF.

The chain employs TRBV3-1 (or the pseudogene TRBV3-2) and TRBJ2-5; D gene unclear. Germline V lookup: CDR1 LGHDT, CDR2 YNNKEL (reference sequence). CDR3 length equals 14 residues. Trimming cost V 0 bases and J 4 bases, with 9 bases left between them. CDR3 in DNA: TGTGCCAGCAGCCAAGATTTAATAGCAGAGACCCAGTACTTC. As protein: CASSQDLIAETQYF.

This clone was recorded once. J is TRBJ2-1 and V is TRBV5-1, with 7 positions matching TRBD2. Unmatched junction bases numbered 1, after V lost 0 bases and J lost 10 bases. Germline loops: CDR1 SGHRS, CDR2 YFSETQ. The CDR3 loop spans 12 amino acids. The CDR3 here is CASSLGLAEQFF. The CDR3 DNA follows: TGCGCCAGCAGCTTGGGACTAGCCGAGCAGTTCTTC.

V is TRBV18 and J is TRBJ2-3; TRBD1 aligns across 10 bases. Trimming removed 3 bases from V and 5 bases from J; junction bases left unmatched: 11. CDR3 size: 17 residues. CDR1 and CDR2 (germline): KGHSH, LQKENI. The CDR3, as DNA: TGTGCCAGCTCACCCCCAACCGGGACAGGGGCGAAAGATACGCAGTATTTT. Its protein is CASSPPTGTGAKDTQYF.

The chain joins TRBV7-9 to TRBJ2-3, with 8 positions matching TRBD2. V was pared by 8 bases and J by 6 bases, with 10 bases of the junction left unmatched. The CDR3 is made up of 14 amino acids. Germline-derived CDR1 and CDR2 are SEHNR and FQNEAQ (reference sequence). The CDR3 protein is CASLIAGPSDTQYF. DNA for the CDR3: TGTGCCAGCCTTATAGCGGGGCCATCGGATACGCAGTATTTT.

The V gene is TRBV29-1, the J gene TRBJ2-3; D is possibly TRBD2 (6 bases). The CDR3 length is 15 residues. Between the trimmed V and J ends, which lost 7 bases and 2 bases, there was a span of 19 bases. Germline V gives CDR1 SQVTM, CDR2 ANQGSEA. In nucleotides, the CDR3 is TGCAGCGCCACACGGGGGACTTTGGACACAGATACGCAGTATTTT. This gives the protein CSATRGTLDTDTQYF.

This clone appeared a few times. The chain has TRBV19 and TRBJ1-4, with 10 nucleotides matching TRBD1. CDR1 is LNHDA, CDR2 SQIVND, per germline (reference sequence). V shed 5 bases and J 4 bases; nucleotides not matched to a gene: 4. This CDR3 contains 15 residues. CDR3 loop: CASSGTGAVNEKLFF. CDR3 DNA sequence: TGTGCCAGTAGTGGGACAGGGGCCGTTAATGAAAAACTGTTTTTT. The whole variable domain, remainder taken from reference TRBV19 and TRBJ1-4, is DGGITQSPKYLFRKEGQNVTLSCEQNLNHDAMYWYRQDPGQGLRLIYYSQIVNDFQKGDIAEGYSVSREKKESFPLTVTSAQKNPTAFYLCASSGTGAVNEKLFFGSGTQLSVL.

The V gene is TRBV9, the J gene TRBJ2-1; TRBD2 agrees at 10 bases. J gave up 3 bases and V 3 bases, and 3 bases lay outside the gene matches. The CDR3 runs 15 residues. Germline V gene lookup returns CDR1 SGDLS and CDR2 YYNGEE. CDR3 coding DNA: TGTGCCAGCAGCGGTAGCGGGAGGTTCTACAATGAGCAGTTCTTC. This sequence encodes CASSGSGRFYNEQFF. Drawing the rest from reference TRBV9 and TRBJ2-1, the complete variable domain is DSGVTQTPKHLITATGQRVTLRCSPRSGDLSVYWYQQSLDQGLQFLIQYYNGEERAKGNILERFSAQQFPDLHSELNLSSLELGDSALYFCASSGSGRFYNEQFFGPGTRLTVL.

This clone has only one observation. The chain joins TRBV18 to TRBJ2-5, with 8 positions matching TRBD1. CDR1 KGHSH and CDR2 LQKENI come from the germline V gene. This CDR3 region has 14 residues. Trimming at V came to 4 bases and at J to 5 bases, leaving 6 bases not matched to a gene. This chain's CDR3 is CASSQQTGAETQYF. CDR3 in DNA: TGTGCCAGCTCACAACAGACAGGGGCCGAGACCCAGTACTTC.

V gene TRBV4-1 combines with J gene TRBJ1-2; 8 positions match TRBD1. Losses at the gene ends were 1 base for V and 7 bases for J; bases not matched to a gene: 8. The CDR3 has 15 amino acids. Germline loops: CDR1 MGHRA, CDR2 YSYEKL. The CDR3 DNA reads as TGCGCCAGCAGCCAAGTTGGGACAGGATCGTCTGGCTACACCTTC. Translation gives CASSQVGTGSSGYTF.

This chain's CDR3 is CASTPAGRGPPEAFF. CDR3 coding DNA: TGTGCCAGCACCCCAGCAGGCAGGGGACCCCCTGAAGCTTTCTTT. V is TRBV27 and J is TRBJ1-1, with a tentative D call TRBD1 (6 bases). V dropped 7 bases and J dropped 6 bases, with 21 bases sitting between them. CDR3 size: 15 residues. Per germline, CDR1 MNHEY and CDR2 SMNVEV (reference sequence).

The CDR3 spells CASSSLGRGPDTQYF. CDR3 DNA sequence: TGTGCCAGCAGTTCTCTCGGGAGGGGGCCAGATACGCAGTATTTT. This sequence joins TRBV6-2 or TRBV6-3 and TRBJ2-3; tentatively, D is TRBD2 (8 bases). CDR1 MNHEY and CDR2 SVGEGT come from the germline V gene. Trimming pared 4 bases from V and 4 bases from J, leaving 15 bases between. The CDR3 is 15 amino acids.

In DNA, the CDR3 is TGTGCCAGCTCACGGAGCCAAGGCATTCAGTACTTC. The encoded protein is CASSRSQGIQYF. The chain employs TRBV18 and TRBJ2-4; D gene uncertain. Germline CDR1 KGHSH, CDR2 LQKENI. The CDR3 is 12 residues long. V lost 4 bases and J lost 9, with 10 bases in between.

There are a few counts of this clone. The V and J genes are TRBV27 and TRBJ2-5; the match to TRBD2 covers 14 bases. CDR1 is MNHEY and CDR2 is SMNVEV in the germline V gene (reference sequence). The V segment lost 7 bases and the J segment 4 bases; nucleotides outside the gene matches: 14. CDR3 length equals 18 residues. Here the CDR3 DNA reads TGTGCCAGCAAGACTTACCGAGGGACTAGCGGGAGTCTAGAGACCCAGTACTTC. Amino acids: CASKTYRGTSGSLETQYF.

In nucleotides, the CDR3 is TGTGCCAGCAGCTTCTCCTCGGGTTTAGACGGGTCCTACGAGCAGTACTTC. This translates into CASSFSSGLDGSYEQYF. The chain links TRBV11-2 to TRBJ2-7; no reliable D call. Germline V lookup: CDR1 SGHAT, CDR2 FQNNGV. The CDR3 runs to 17 residues. Between the trimmed V and J ends, which lost 3 bases and 1 base, there was a span of 19 bases. Full variable domain (missing parts from reference TRBV11-2 and TRBJ2-7): EAGVAQSPRYKIIEKRQSVAFWCNPISGHATLYWYQQILGQGPKLLIQFQNNGVVDDSQLPKDRFSAERLKGVDSTLKIQPAKLEDSAVYLCASSFSSGLDGSYEQYFGPGTRLTVT.

The rearrangement links TRBV18 to TRBJ2-5; TRBD2 aligns across 9 bases. The CDR3 covers 16 residues. The germline V gene has CDR1 KGHSH and CDR2 LQKENI. Trimming cost V 2 bases and J 7 bases; bases outside gene matches: 11. The CDR3 sequence is CASSPKTSGSRGTQYF. CDR3 DNA: TGTGCCAGCTCACCAAAGACTAGCGGATCCCGGGGGACCCAGTACTTC.

The rearrangement uses TRBV2 and TRBJ2-1; 8 bases match TRBD2. The J segment lost 2 bases and the V segment lost 6 bases, leaving 6 bases of the junction unmatched. The CDR3 runs 15 residues. Germline CDR1 SNHLY, CDR2 FYNNEI. The CDR3 loop is CASRFGGLAYNEQFF. The CDR3 DNA is TGTGCCAGCAGGTTCGGGGGACTAGCCTACAATGAGCAGTTCTTC.

The rearrangement joins TRBV19 to TRBJ1-2; D uncertain. Trimming took 3 bases from V and 7 from J, leaving 9 bases between them. The length of the CDR3 is 12 residues. Germline V gene lookup returns CDR1 LNHDA and CDR2 SQIVND (reference sequence). The CDR3 region is CASSIGARGYTF. CDR3 coding DNA: TGTGCCAGTAGTATTGGAGCTCGTGGCTACACCTTC.

V is TRBV6-2 or TRBV6-3 and J is TRBJ2-4; D possibly corresponds to TRBD1 (5 bases). Germline V CDR1 and CDR2: MNHEY, SVGEGT. V dropped 6 bases and J dropped 5 bases, with 14 bases sitting between them. The CDR3 has 14 residues. The CDR3 region has the DNA TGTGCCAGCAGCCGCAGGGTAACGGAAAACATTCAGTACTTC. Translated, it gives CASSRRVTENIQYF.

The chain couples TRBV2 to TRBJ1-1; no reliable D call. The germline gives CDR1 SNHLY, CDR2 FYNNEI. The CDR3 runs 15 residues. V lost 0 bases and J 7 bases, leaving 15 bases between the germline ends. In DNA form, the CDR3 reads TGTGCCAGCAGTGAAGCGCTTCCAGGACTGGGTGAAGCTTTCTTT. Translated: CASSEALPGLGEAFF.